The 8 T cell receptor beta chains in this list originate from one sample, sequenced in a study of cytomegalovirus exposure and HLA in healthy donors. Both 60 Vbeta primers and 13 Jbeta primers went into the PCR. Method: immunoSEQ multiplex PCR; TCRdb's copy keeps in-frame clones and lacks some. The data hold 110,000 to 150,000 clones, with around four fifths observed a single time. Sequencing used PBMCs. These receptors were obtained from a male donor in good health and CMV-seropositive.

A word on this clone: The sample contains more than one DNA sequence encoding this CDR3. The chain uses TRBV9 and TRBJ2-7; the D is unclear. The CDR3 sequence is 14 residues long. V was cut by 0 bases and J by 2 bases, with 9 bases left in between. From germline, CDR1 is SGDLS and CDR2 YYNGEE. The CDR3 reads CASSVGAPTYEQYF. DNA for the CDR3: TGTGCCAGCAGCGTAGGCGCCCCGACCTACGAGCAGTACTTC.

The rearrangement uses TRBV10-1 and TRBJ2-1, with D perhaps TRBD2 (5 bases). The CDR3 is 17 amino acids. Per germline, CDR1 WNHNN and CDR2 SYGVQD (reference sequence). The V end was cut by 0 bases, the J end by 9 bases, with 21 bases between. CDR3 in amino acids: CASSESIAMSQMGEQFF. The CDR3 coding sequence is TGCGCCAGCAGTGAGTCGATAGCGATGAGTCAAATGGGTGAGCAGTTCTTC.

The chain employs TRBV5-1 and TRBJ2-3, with D possibly being TRBD2 (5 bases). The CDR3 is made up of 17 amino acids. In germline, CDR1 is SGHRS, CDR2 YFSETQ. The V end lost 0 bases, the J end lost 2 bases, and 16 bases lay between the germline ends. CDR3 coding DNA: TGCGCCAGCAGCTTGGGGCACGGGGTAGAAAACACAGATACGCAGTATTTT. Its protein is CASSLGHGVENTDTQYF.

This chain links TRBV9 with TRBJ1-2; 8 positions agree with TRBD1. V shed 4 bases, J shed 3 bases, and the junction held 14 bases outside the gene matches. The CDR3 has 17 residues. Germline CDR1 is SGDLS and CDR2 is YYNGEE. This CDR3 is CASSNDPRTGFHYGYTF. The CDR3 nucleotides are TGTGCCAGCAGCAATGACCCGAGGACAGGGTTTCACTATGGCTACACCTTC.

J is TRBJ2-7 and V is TRBV9; 7 bases match TRBD1. The germline V gene has CDR1 SGDLS and CDR2 YYNGEE. Losses at the gene ends were 3 bases for V and 3 bases for J; bases not matched to a gene: 9. CDR3 length: 15 residues. The CDR3: CASSALPGQSYEQYF. For the CDR3, the DNA is TGTGCCAGCAGCGCCCTACCGGGACAGAGCTACGAGCAGTACTTC.

V and J are TRBV19 and TRBJ2-7; maybe TRBD1 (6 bases). V gave up 6 bases and J gave up 3 bases, with 24 bases separating them. This CDR3 has 17 residues. Germline V gene sequence: CDR1 LNHDA, CDR2 SQIVND (reference sequence). The CDR3 DNA reads TGTGCCAGTAGAATCCCCCAACAGGGACCTTACTACTACGAGCAGTACTTC. This translates into CASRIPQQGPYYYEQYF.

The chain employs TRBV11-3 and TRBJ2-5; D unclear. Trimming cost V 5 bases and J 5 bases, with 12 bases left between them. CDR1 SGHNT and CDR2 YENEEA come from the germline V gene. The CDR3 spans 13 residues. The CDR3 region has the DNA TGTGCCAGCAGCATACTCCACGCGGAGACCCAGTACTTC. The encoded protein is CASSILHAETQYF.

This rearrangement joins TRBV4-1 to TRBJ2-7; D remains ambiguous. The CDR3 has 15 amino acids. Trimming removed 1 base from V and 0 bases from J, with 10 bases in between. In germline, CDR1 is MGHRA, CDR2 YSYEKL. The CDR3 sequence is CASSQGLVSSYEQYF. CDR3 bases: TGCGCCAGCAGCCAAGGGCTGGTCAGCTCCTACGAGCAGTACTTC.